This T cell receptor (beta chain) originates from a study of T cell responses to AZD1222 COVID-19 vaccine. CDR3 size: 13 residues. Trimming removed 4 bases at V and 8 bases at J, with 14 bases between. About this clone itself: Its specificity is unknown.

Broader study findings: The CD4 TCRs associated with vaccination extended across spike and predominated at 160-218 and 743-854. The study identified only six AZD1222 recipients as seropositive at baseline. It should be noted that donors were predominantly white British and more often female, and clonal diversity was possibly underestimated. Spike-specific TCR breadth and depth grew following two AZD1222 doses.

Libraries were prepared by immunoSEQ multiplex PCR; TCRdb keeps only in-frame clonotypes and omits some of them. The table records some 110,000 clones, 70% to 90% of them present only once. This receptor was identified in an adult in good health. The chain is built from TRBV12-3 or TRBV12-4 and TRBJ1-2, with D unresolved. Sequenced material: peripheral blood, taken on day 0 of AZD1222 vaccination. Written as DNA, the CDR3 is TGTGCCAGCAGTTCCCACCCGACATGGGGCTACACCTTC. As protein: CASSSHPTWGYTF.